These T cell receptor beta chains were read from a single sample in a study of blood T cell repertoires in COVID-19. TCRdb's copy holds only in-frame clones and misses some; the assay was immunoSEQ multiplex PCR. The table has roughly 200,000 clones, about 86% seen once. Material: peripheral blood. Receptors originate from a man aged 35 to 55 with active or convalescent COVID-19. Both conserved end residues are part of each CDR3. Fields, in order: clone size, V gene, J gene, D gene, CDR3 DNA, CDR3 protein. The D gene is left open where the match is weak. For some rows the clone size is stated as once, few or many, or as a class when expanded; others skip it.

>-|TRBV6-5|TRBJ2-7|TRBD2
TGTGCCAGCTGGGGGTCTAGCGGGAGTTACGAGCAGTACTTC
CASWGSSGSYEQYF
>-|TRBV9|TRBJ2-7|TRBD1
TGTGCCAGCAGCGTAGCGTGGGACAGGGGGGGAGAGCAGTACTTC
CASSVAWDRGGEQYF
>-|TRBV19|TRBJ1-6|-
TGTGCCAGTAGTGCGAACAGGGATTATAATTCACCCCTCCACTTT
CASSANRDYNSPLHF
>-|TRBV5-1|TRBJ2-1|TRBD1
TGCGCCAGCAGCGGCATGACAGGGGGGAGGAATGAGCAGTTCTTC
CASSGMTGGRNEQFF
>-|TRBV5-1|TRBJ1-1|TRBD1
TGCGCCAGCAGCACCGGGACAGGGGTTGGGACTGAAGCTTTCTTT
CASSTGTGVGTEAFF
>-|TRBV19|TRBJ1-5|-
TGTGCCAGTAGTGCAGGACAGAACAGCAATCAGCCCCAGCATTTT
CASSAGQNSNQPQHF
>-|TRBV11-3|TRBJ2-2|-
TGTGCCAGCAGCTTACCGGGTCGGAACACCGGGGAGCTGTTTTTT
CASSLPGRNTGELFF
>-|TRBV14|TRBJ1-2|TRBD1
TGTGCCAGCAGCCAGGGAACCGGGACAGCCTCTAACTATGGCTACACCTTC
CASSQGTGTASNYGYTF
>-|TRBV19|TRBJ2-7|TRBD1
TGTGCCAGTAGCCCAACAGGGGGTCCGGGCGAGCAGTACTTC
CASSPTGGPGEQYF
>once|TRBV2|TRBJ1-6|-
TGTGCCAGCAGTGCTGACAACGCGGGGGCAAATTCACCCCTCCACTTT
CASSADNAGANSPLHF
>once|TRBV11-2|TRBJ2-3|TRBD2
TGTGCCAGCAGCTTAGCCGGGAGGAACACAGATACGCAGTATTTT
CASSLAGRNTDTQYF
>many|TRBV7-6|TRBJ2-2|TRBD1
TGTGCCAGCAGCTTTTCGACAGGGGGCACGGCCGGGGAGCTGTTTTTT
CASSFSTGGTAGELFF
>-|TRBV7-9|TRBJ1-5|-
TGTGCCAGCAGCTTACAGGGGTACCCTAATCAGCCCCAGCATTTT
CASSLQGYPNQPQHF
>-|TRBV6-5|TRBJ1-2|TRBD1
TGTGCCAGCAGTTACTTGGGACAGGGGGTCGGTGGCTACACCTTC
CASSYLGQGVGGYTF
>-|TRBV19|TRBJ1-5|-
TGTGCCAGTAGTATCAACAGGGTAGGTCAGCCCCAGCATTTT
CASSINRVGQPQHF
>-|TRBV12-3/TRBV12-4|TRBJ2-7|-
TGTGCCAGCACCCCGGGACACCAATACGAGCAGTACTTC
CASTPGHQYEQYF
>-|TRBV21-1|TRBJ2-7|-
TGTGCCAGCAGCAAAGTGGGGACAAAAGCCCCCTACGAGCAGTACTTC
CASSKVGTKAPYEQYF
>-|TRBV19|TRBJ2-1|-
TGTGCCAGTAATGCGGGAACTAATGAGCAGTTCTTC
CASNAGTNEQFF
>-|TRBV5-1|TRBJ2-7|TRBD1
TGCGCCAGCAGCACCTCCGGGACAGGAGGCTACGAGCAGTACTTC
CASSTSGTGGYEQYF
>few|TRBV5-1|TRBJ2-5|-
TGCGCCAGCAGCTTGGGAGACCCACCGAGGGAGACCCAGTACTTC
CASSLGDPPRETQYF
>-|TRBV4-2|TRBJ1-2|-
TGTGCCAGCAGCCAAGGGCGGGACTATGGCTACACCTTC
CASSQGRDYGYTF
>-|TRBV18|TRBJ2-1|TRBD2
TGTGCCAGCTCACCACCGGGGGCGGGAGGGCCCAATGAGCAGTTCTTC
CASSPPGAGGPNEQFF
>-|TRBV5-1|TRBJ2-7|TRBD1
TGCGCCAGCAGCTCAGCCGGGACAGGGGGCTCCTACGAGCAGTACTTC
CASSSAGTGGSYEQYF
>-|TRBV5-1|TRBJ2-1|-
TGCGCCAGCAGCCCCGGGGTAGTCGGGTATGAGCAGTTCTTC
CASSPGVVGYEQFF
>-|TRBV30|TRBJ1-2|-
TGTGCCTGGAGTGTACCCGGGACAATCAACTATGGCTACACCTTC
CAWSVPGTINYGYTF
>-|TRBV11-1|TRBJ1-2|-
TGTGCCAGCAGCCCTTTGTGGGCAGATGGTGGCTACACCTTC
CASSPLWADGGYTF